Each of the 19 T cell receptor beta chains below was sequenced from the same sample in a study of esophageal squamous cell carcinoma under preoperative chemotherapy. TCRdb redid the calling of the PCR reads with MiXCR, one entry per CDR3 protein. Of roughly 18,000 distinct CDR3 sequences listed, around 42% are singletons. Specified time point: after preoperative PTX-NDP chemotherapy. The sample was taken from a patient given preoperative chemotherapy. Receptors were obtained from a human donor with esophageal squamous cell carcinoma. The donor label of this sample is uncertain.

The chain links TRBV24-1 to TRBJ1-2, with TRBD1 as a possible D gene (6 bases). The germline CDR1 and CDR2 sequences are KGHDR and SFDVKD. V lost 5 bases and J lost 8, with 17 bases in between. CDR3 length: 14 residues. CDR3 in DNA: TGTGCCACCAGTGCCCCAGGGGCAGGGGAGGGCTACACCTTC. Its translation: CATSAPGAGEGYTF.

The rearrangement uses TRBV7-9 and TRBJ2-3; 11 bases fit TRBD2. Per germline, CDR1 SEHNR and CDR2 FQNEAQ (reference sequence). The CDR3 spans 16 residues. Unmatched junction bases numbered 5, after V lost 5 bases and J lost 1 base. The CDR3 DNA sequence: TGTGCCAGCAGCCGCATACTAGCGGGAGGCACAGATACGCAGTATTTT. Encoded protein: CASSRILAGGTDTQYF.

This clonotype was seen a single time. The gene calls are TRBV7-2 and TRBJ2-1, with TRBD2 matching over 13 bases. The CDR3 totals 20 residues. Germline V gene lookup returns CDR1 SGHTA and CDR2 FQGNSA. The ends lost 2 bases at V and 8 bases at J; junction bases unmatched: 18. CDR3 bases: TGTGCCAGCAGCTTAAGGACTAGCGGGGGCGACTATGAGAGGTCCCATGAGCAGTTCTTC. Translation gives CASSLRTSGGDYERSHEQFF.

The chain has TRBV10-2 and TRBJ2-2, with D perhaps matching TRBD1 (6 bases). CDR1 is WSHSY and CDR2 is SAAADI in the germline V gene. Between the trimmed V and J ends, which lost 2 bases and 4 bases, there was a span of 8 bases. The CDR3 extends over 14 amino acids. CDR3 residues: CASSETGSTGELFF. CDR3 bases: TGCGCCAGCAGTGAGACAGGGTCCACCGGGGAGCTGTTTTTT.

The CDR3 here is CASSLGTVTDTQYF. In nucleotides, the CDR3 is TGTGCCAGCAGCTTAGGGACAGTAACAGATACGCAGTATTTT. The chain joins TRBV7-2 to TRBJ2-3; possibly TRBD1 for D (6 bases). Trimming pared 1 base from V and 3 bases from J, leaving 8 bases between. The CDR3 has 14 amino acids. The V gene's germline CDR1 is SGHTA and CDR2 FQGNSA.

Worth noting for this clonotype: Being one base from a much bigger clone, this may be a read error. V gene TRBV27 combines with J gene TRBJ2-7; tentatively, D is TRBD2 (5 bases). The DNA end favors TRBJ2-1, so the J call may be wrong. Germline V CDR1 and CDR2: MNHEY, SMNVEV (reference sequence). This CDR3 contains 15 residues. The CDR3 DNA sequence: TGTGCCAGCAGCCTAACTAGTCAAAGCTCCTACGAGCAGTTCTTC. This translates into CASSLTSQSSYEQFF.

The CDR3 loop is CASSEPRWLAGVAQYF. Written as DNA, the CDR3 is TGTGCCAGCAGTGAACCTAGGTGGCTAGCGGGAGTAGCGCAGTATTTT. This rearrangement joins TRBV7-2 to TRBJ2-3; TRBD2 aligns across 10 bases. There are 16 residues in the CDR3. Germline CDR1 reads SGHTA; CDR2 reads FQGNSA. The V gene end was trimmed by 6 bases and the J gene end by 10 bases; junction bases not matched to a gene: 16.

On this clonotype: The germline gene is not matched at one end of the junction; a read error may be the cause. The chain uses TRBV12-3 or TRBV12-4 and TRBJ2-5, with D perhaps TRBD1 or TRBD2 (6 bases each). The CDR3 has 18 amino acids. The CDR3 DNA sequence: TGTGCCAGCAGTTTGGGGGCGCTCGGGGGCCTTGACCAAAAGACCCAGTACTTC. Translated: CASSLGALGGLDQKTQYF.

The chain combines TRBV6-4 with TRBJ2-3; D uncertain. With 6 bases removed from V and 1 base from J, the gap between germline ends came to 11 bases. Germline V gene lookup returns CDR1 MRHNA and CDR2 SNTAGT. The CDR3 length is 14 residues. This CDR3 is CASSDRPGTDTQYF. The CDR3 nucleotides read TGTGCCAGCAGCGACCGTCCGGGCACAGATACGCAGTATTTT.

Only one count was recorded for this clonotype. A read error may produce the germline difference seen at one junction end. The V gene is TRBV12-3 or TRBV12-4, the J gene TRBJ2-3; 7 bases map to TRBD2. The CDR3 sequence is 14 residues long. The CDR3 nucleotides are TGTGCCAGCAGGGTGCGGGGGAACACAGATGCGCAGTATTTT. This gives the protein CASRVRGNTDAQYF.

The rearrangement links TRBV27 to TRBJ2-5, with TRBD2 matching over 8 bases. The J call is uncertain, as TRBJ2-1 better fits the DNA end. This CDR3 is 16 amino acids long. Looked up from germline, CDR1 is MNHEY and CDR2 is SMNVEV (reference sequence). CDR3 DNA: TGTGCCAGCAGTTTATCAAGCGGGAGAATCTACAATGAGCAGTTCTTC. It specifies CASSLSSGRIYNEQFF.

The chain combines TRBV7-9 with TRBJ2-5; D is uncertain. The J call is uncertain, as TRBJ2-7 better fits the DNA end. Looked up from germline, CDR1 is SEHNR and CDR2 is FQNEAQ (reference sequence). This CDR3 spans 12 amino acids. The CDR3 loop is CASSLGPSEQYF. In DNA, the CDR3 is TGTGCCAGCAGCTTAGGACCCAGCGAGCAGTACTTC.

The rearrangement uses TRBV7-8 and TRBJ2-2; D remains unclear. The ends were cut back, 5 bases at V and 1 base at J, with 8 bases in the middle. Germline V CDR1 and CDR2: SGHVS, FQNEAQ. The CDR3 is made up of 14 amino acids. CDR3 in amino acids: CASSQLRNTGELFF. The CDR3 DNA is TGTGCCAGCAGCCAGTTACGGAACACCGGGGAGCTGTTTTTT. The full variable domain, in which reference TRBV7-8 and TRBJ2-2 provide the parts outside the CDR3, is GAGVSQSPRYKVAKRGQDVALRCDPISGHVSLFWYQQALGQGPEFLTYFQNEAQLDKSGLPSDRFFAERPEGSVSTLKIQRTQQEDSAVYLCASSQLRNTGELFFGEGSRLTVL.

For this clonotype: A much larger clonotype is one base distant, so this may be a read error. The chain uses TRBV12-3 or TRBV12-4 and TRBJ2-5; 8 nucleotides line up with TRBD2. The end of the DNA aligns better with TRBJ2-1, so the J call may be wrong. This CDR3 contains 14 residues. CDR3 residues: CASSRSGTSYEQFF. The CDR3 DNA sequence: TGTGCCAGCAGCCGTAGCGGGACTTCCTACGAGCAGTTCTTC.

This sequence joins TRBV6-4 and TRBJ2-3, with a possible D match to TRBD1 (5 bases). V was pared by 6 bases and J by 0 bases, with 13 bases between. In germline, CDR1 is MRHNA, CDR2 SNTAGT. This CDR3 has 15 residues. CDR3 nucleotide sequence: TGTGCCAGCAGCGGTGGGGCAGAGAGCACAGATACGCAGTATTTT. This translates into CASSGGAESTDTQYF.

The V call is TRBV12-3 or TRBV12-4, the J call TRBJ2-7; 9 bases fit TRBD1. V was clipped by 5 bases and J by 7 bases; unmatched bases: 3. The CDR3 runs to 12 residues. In nucleotides, the CDR3 is TGTGCCAGCAGTCCCGGACAGGGGGAGCAGTACTTC. Translating it yields CASSPGQGEQYF.

Comments on this clonotype: The germline gene is not matched at one end of the junction; a read error may be the cause. The rearrangement links TRBV6-1 to TRBJ2-1; D is possibly TRBD1 or TRBD2 (5 bases each). The germline CDR1 and CDR2 sequences are MNHNS and SASEGT. CDR3 length: 14 amino acids. The DNA for the CDR3 is TGTGCCAGCAGTGAGTTGGGGACCAACGATGCGCAGTACTTT. Its translation is CASSELGTNDAQYF.

In its sample, this clonotype ranks as large. This rearrangement joins TRBV11-2 to TRBJ2-5; the match to TRBD1 covers 9 bases. CDR1 is SGHAT, CDR2 FQNNGV, per germline. The CDR3 consists of 15 residues. Trimming took 5 bases from V and 5 from J; bases not matched to a gene: 9. The CDR3 region has the DNA TGTGCCAGCAGCGTTACAGGGGGCAACGGGGAGACCCAGTACTTC. Translated, it gives CASSVTGGNGETQYF.

This clonotype was detected only a few times. CDR3 amino acids: CASSELGNTGELFF. The CDR3 nucleotides are TGTGCCAGCAGTGAGTTGGGGAACACCGGGGAGCTGTTTTTT. The rearrangement links TRBV6-1 to TRBJ2-2; no clear D. Germline assignment: CDR1 MNHNS and CDR2 SASEGT. V shed 3 bases and J shed 1 base, with 6 bases lying between them. CDR3 size: 14 residues.